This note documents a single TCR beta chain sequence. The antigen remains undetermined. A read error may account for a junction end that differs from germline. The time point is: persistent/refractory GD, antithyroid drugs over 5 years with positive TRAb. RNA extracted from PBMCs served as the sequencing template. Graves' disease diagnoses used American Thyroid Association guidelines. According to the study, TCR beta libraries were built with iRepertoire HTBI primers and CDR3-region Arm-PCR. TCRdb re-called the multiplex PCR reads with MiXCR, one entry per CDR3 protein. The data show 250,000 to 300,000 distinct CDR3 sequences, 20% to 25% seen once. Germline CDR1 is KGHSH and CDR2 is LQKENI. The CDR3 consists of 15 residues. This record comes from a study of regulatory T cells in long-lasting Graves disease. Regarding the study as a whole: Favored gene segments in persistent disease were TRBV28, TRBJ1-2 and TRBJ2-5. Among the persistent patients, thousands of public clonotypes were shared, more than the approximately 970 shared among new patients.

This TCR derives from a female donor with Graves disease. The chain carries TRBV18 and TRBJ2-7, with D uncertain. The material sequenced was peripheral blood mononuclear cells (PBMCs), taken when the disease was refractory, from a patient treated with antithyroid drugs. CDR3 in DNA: TGTGCCAGCTCACCGGGTCTGACAAACATAAACGAGCGGTACTTC. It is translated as CASSPGLTNINERYF.